What follows is one T cell receptor beta chain and its context. The target antigen is unknown. Unmatched junction bases numbered 1, after V lost 0 bases and J lost 0 bases. The length of the CDR3 is 16 residues. The germline V gene has CDR1 SGDLS and CDR2 YYNGEE. The data were taken from a study of T cell repertoires in cytomegalovirus infection. Study overall: CMV infection together with matching HLA type was indicated by public TCR beta signatures.

TCRdb fed the reads into MiXCR, producing one record per CDR3 protein. The data hold roughly 100,000 distinct CDR3 sequences, with roughly 40% observed a single time. Points from the study as a whole: It was HLA-C-restricted CMV-specific TCR beta clonotypes that dominated the response ex vivo.

The chain combines TRBV9 with TRBJ1-3, with 9 bases that match TRBD1. The origin of this receptor is a human donor in good health (CMV status not recorded). Some clones in this sample may be carry-over from other donors' samples. The specimen was CD8+ T cells from cultured PBMCs, collected from culture after CMV antigen stimulation. The CDR3 DNA is TGTGCCAGCAGCGTAGAGGACAGGGGCTCTGGAAACACCATATATTTT. It encodes CASSVEDRGSGNTIYF.